This TCR beta chain was recorded in a study of blood T cell repertoires in COVID-19. Study background: Sites in the United States, Italy and Spain provided acute and convalescent COVID-19 samples.

Residents of 24 US areas, aged about 18 to 95 years, made up the participants. Clinical history as reported by participants underpinned cohort assignment. Either two negative PCRs, clearance, or symptom resolution qualified Cohort 3 donors as recovered. The assay was immunoSEQ multiplex PCR, and TCRdb's table has in-frame clones only and misses some. The sample lists about 270,000 clones; 88% were seen once. This CDR3 is built from 14 residues. Germline loops: CDR1 KGHSH, CDR2 LQKENI. V shed 3 bases, J shed 1 base, and the junction held 2 bases outside the gene matches. The chain carries TRBV18 and TRBJ1-1, with 7 bases aligning to TRBD1. Sequencing was carried out using PBMCs or T cells enriched from blood (not recorded which). The TCR comes from a woman aged 50 to 65 who had recovered from COVID-19. CDR3 DNA: TGTGCCAGCTCACCGGACAGGCGGAACACTGAAGCTTTCTTT. Residues: CASSPDRRNTEAFF. Full variable domain (remainder filled in from reference TRBV18 and TRBJ1-1): NAGVMQNPRHLVRRRGQEARLRCSPMKGHSHVYWYRQLPEEGLKFMVYLQKENIIDESGMPKERFSAEFPKEGPSILRIQQVVRGDSAAYFCASSPDRRNTEAFFGQGTRLTVV.